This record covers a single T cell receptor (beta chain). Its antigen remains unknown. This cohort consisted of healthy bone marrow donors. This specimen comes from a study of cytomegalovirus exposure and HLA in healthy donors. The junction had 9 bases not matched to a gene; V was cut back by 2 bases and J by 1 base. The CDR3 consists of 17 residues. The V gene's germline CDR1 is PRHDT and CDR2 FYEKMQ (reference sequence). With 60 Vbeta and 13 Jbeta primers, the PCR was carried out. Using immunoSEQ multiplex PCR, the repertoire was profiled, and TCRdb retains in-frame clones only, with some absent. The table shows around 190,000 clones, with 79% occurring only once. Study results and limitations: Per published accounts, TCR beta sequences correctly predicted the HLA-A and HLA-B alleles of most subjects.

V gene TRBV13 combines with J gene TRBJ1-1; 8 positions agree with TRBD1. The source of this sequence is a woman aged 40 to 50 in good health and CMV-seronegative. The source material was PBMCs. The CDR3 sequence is CASSLYRSGTGNTEAFF. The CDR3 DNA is TGTGCCAGCAGCTTATATCGTTCAGGGACAGGGAACACTGAAGCTTTCTTT.